This is a list of T cell receptor beta chains from one sample in a study of cytomegalovirus exposure and HLA in healthy donors. Data came from immunoSEQ multiplex PCR; TCRdb stores just in-frame clones and leaves some out. The table records about 76,000 clones, 78% of them present only once. Sequenced sample: PBMCs. These receptors came from a male donor in good health and CMV-seropositive. The CDR3 runs from the conserved cysteine through the conserved F or W. The D gene is left open where the match is weak. The size field is filled for only some rows; it gives once, few, many or a size class.

-	TRBJ1-1	TRBV5-1	13	TRBD1	TGCGCCAGCAAGATTCAGGGGGCGTCTGAAGCTTTCTTT	CASKIQGASEAFF
-	TRBJ2-7	TRBV2	15	TRBD1	TGTGCCAGCAGTTACGGACAGGGACACCCCGGCGAGCAGTACTTC	CASSYGQGHPGEQYF
once	TRBJ2-2	TRBV4-3	15	TRBD2	TGCGCCAGCAGCCAAGATAGTAGCGGGGCCGGGGAGCTGTTTTTT	CASSQDSSGAGELFF
-	TRBJ1-5	TRBV6-6	12	-	TGTGCCAGCAGGTCTTACAATCAGCCCCAGCATTTT	CASRSYNQPQHF
many	TRBJ2-1	TRBV5-4	15	TRBD1	TGTGCCAGCAGCGGAGGACGGACAGGGGTCAATGAGCAGTTCTTC	CASSGGRTGVNEQFF
-	TRBJ1-1	TRBV29-1	12	-	TGCAGCGTTGTGAGGGTTTACACTGAAGCTTTCTTT	CSVVRVYTEAFF
once	TRBJ2-1	TRBV28	14	TRBD2	TGTGCCAGCAGAACACTAGCGGGCCACAATGAGCAGTTCTTC	CASRTLAGHNEQFF
-	TRBJ2-5	TRBV2	13	-	TGTGCCAGCAGTGGACGGGGAATGGGGACCCAGTACTTC	CASSGRGMGTQYF
-	TRBJ2-3	TRBV5-4	16	-	TGTGCCAGCAGCTCCTACGGGAGTTCCCACACAGATACGCAGTATTTT	CASSSYGSSHTDTQYF
once	TRBJ2-7	TRBV28	12	-	TGTGCCAGCAGTTTATACAGATACGAGCAGTACTTC	CASSLYRYEQYF
-	TRBJ2-3	TRBV4-3	17	TRBD1	TGCGCCAGCAGCCAAGATCTTTACAGGGGGCCGGCAGATACGCAGTATTTT	CASSQDLYRGPADTQYF